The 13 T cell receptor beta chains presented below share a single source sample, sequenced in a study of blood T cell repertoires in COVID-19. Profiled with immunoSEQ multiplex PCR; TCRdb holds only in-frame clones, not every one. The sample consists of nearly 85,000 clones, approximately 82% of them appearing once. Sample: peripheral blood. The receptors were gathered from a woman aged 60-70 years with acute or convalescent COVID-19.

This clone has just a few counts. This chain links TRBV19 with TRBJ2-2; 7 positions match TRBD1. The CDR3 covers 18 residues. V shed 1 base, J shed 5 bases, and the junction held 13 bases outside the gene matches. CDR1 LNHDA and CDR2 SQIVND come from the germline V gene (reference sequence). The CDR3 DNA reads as TGTGCCAGTAGTATAGCCCCGGGACAGCGCGGGTGGACCGGGGAGCTGTTTTTT. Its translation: CASSIAPGQRGWTGELFF. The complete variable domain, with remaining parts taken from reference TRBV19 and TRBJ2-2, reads DGGITQSPKYLFRKEGQNVTLSCEQNLNHDAMYWYRQDPGQGLRLIYYSQIVNDFQKGDIAEGYSVSREKKESFPLTVTSAQKNPTAFYLCASSIAPGQRGWTGELFFGEGSRLTVL.

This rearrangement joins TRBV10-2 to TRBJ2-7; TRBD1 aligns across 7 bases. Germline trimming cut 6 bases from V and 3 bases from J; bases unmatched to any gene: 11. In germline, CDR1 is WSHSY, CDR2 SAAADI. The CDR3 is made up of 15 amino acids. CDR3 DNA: TGCGCCAGCAGGGAAACAGGGGTAACGGGCTACGAGCAGTACTTC. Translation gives CASRETGVTGYEQYF.

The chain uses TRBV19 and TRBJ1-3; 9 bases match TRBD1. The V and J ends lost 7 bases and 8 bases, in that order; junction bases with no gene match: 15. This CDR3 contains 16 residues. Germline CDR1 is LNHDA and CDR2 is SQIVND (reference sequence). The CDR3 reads CASKGTPGQGFDTIYF. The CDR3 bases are TGTGCCAGTAAAGGAACACCGGGACAGGGTTTCGACACCATATATTTT. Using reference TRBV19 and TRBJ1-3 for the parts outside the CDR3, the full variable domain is DGGITQSPKYLFRKEGQNVTLSCEQNLNHDAMYWYRQDPGQGLRLIYYSQIVNDFQKGDIAEGYSVSREKKESFPLTVTSAQKNPTAFYLCASKGTPGQGFDTIYFGEGSWLTVV.

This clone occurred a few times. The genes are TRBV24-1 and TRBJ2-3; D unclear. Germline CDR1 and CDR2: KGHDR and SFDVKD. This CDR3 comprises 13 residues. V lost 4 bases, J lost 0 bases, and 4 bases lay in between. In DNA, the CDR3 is TGTGCCACCAGTGACCCGAGCACAGATACGCAGTATTTT. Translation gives CATSDPSTDTQYF.

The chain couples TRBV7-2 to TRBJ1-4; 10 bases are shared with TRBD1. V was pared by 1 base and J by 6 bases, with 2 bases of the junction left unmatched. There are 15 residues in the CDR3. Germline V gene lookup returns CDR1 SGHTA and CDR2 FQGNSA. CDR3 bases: TGTGCCAGCAGCTTAGGGGGGACAGGGGATGAAAAACTGTTTTTT. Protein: CASSLGGTGDEKLFF.

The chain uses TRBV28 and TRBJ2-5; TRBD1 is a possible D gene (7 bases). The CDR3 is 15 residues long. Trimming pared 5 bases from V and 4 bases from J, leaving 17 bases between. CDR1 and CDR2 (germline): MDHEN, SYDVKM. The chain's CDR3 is CASSAAGGTRETQYF. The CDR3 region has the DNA TGTGCCAGCAGTGCGGCAGGGGGGACTCGAGAGACCCAGTACTTC.

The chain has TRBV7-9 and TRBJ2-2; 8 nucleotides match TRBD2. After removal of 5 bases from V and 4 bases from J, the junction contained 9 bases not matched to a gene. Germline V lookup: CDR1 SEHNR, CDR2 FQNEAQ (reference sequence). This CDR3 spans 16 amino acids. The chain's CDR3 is CASSTFGGVLTGELFF. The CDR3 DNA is TGTGCCAGCAGCACCTTCGGGGGGGTACTCACCGGGGAGCTGTTTTTT.

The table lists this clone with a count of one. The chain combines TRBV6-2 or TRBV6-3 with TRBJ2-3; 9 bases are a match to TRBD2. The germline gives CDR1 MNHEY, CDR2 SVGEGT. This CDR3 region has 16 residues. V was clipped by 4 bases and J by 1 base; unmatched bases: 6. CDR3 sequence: CASSSLSGGGTDTQYF. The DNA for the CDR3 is TGTGCCAGCAGTTCCCTTAGCGGGGGCGGCACAGATACGCAGTATTTT.

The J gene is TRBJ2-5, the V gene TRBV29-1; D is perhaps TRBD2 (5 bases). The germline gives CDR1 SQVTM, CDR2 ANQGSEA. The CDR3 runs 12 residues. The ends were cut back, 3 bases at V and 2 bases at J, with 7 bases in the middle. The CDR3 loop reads CSVDRLQETQYF. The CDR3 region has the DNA TGCAGCGTTGATAGACTACAAGAGACCCAGTACTTC.

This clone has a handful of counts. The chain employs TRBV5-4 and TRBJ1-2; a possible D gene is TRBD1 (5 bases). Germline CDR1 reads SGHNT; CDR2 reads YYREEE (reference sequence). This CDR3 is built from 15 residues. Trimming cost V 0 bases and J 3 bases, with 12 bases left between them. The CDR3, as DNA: TGTGCCAGCAGCTTGGCCAGGGAGGGCCACTATGGCTACACCTTC. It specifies CASSLAREGHYGYTF.

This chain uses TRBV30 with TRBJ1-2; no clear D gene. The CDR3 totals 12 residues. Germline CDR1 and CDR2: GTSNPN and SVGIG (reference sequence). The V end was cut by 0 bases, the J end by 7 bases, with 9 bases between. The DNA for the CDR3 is TGTGCCTGGAGTGTTGGAGGAAGTGGCTACACCTTC. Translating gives CAWSVGGSGYTF.

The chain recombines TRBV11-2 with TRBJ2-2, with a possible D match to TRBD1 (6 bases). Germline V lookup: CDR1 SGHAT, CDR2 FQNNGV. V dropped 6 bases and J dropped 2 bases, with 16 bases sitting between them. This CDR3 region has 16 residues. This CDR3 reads CASRASGAPNTGELFF. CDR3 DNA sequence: TGTGCCAGCAGGGCGTCAGGGGCCCCTAACACCGGGGAGCTGTTTTTT.

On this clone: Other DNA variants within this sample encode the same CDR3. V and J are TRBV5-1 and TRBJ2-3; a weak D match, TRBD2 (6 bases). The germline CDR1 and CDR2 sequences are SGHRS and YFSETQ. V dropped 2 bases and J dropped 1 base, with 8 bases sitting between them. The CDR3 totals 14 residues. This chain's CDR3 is CASSLLAGTDTQYF. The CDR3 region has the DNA TGCGCCAGCAGCTTACTAGCTGGCACAGATACGCAGTATTTT. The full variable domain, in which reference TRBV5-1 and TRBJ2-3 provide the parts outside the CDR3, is KAGVTQTPRYLIKTRGQQVTLSCSPISGHRSVSWYQQTPGQGLQFLFEYFSETQRNKGNFPGRFSGRQFSNSRSEMNVSTLELGDSALYLCASSLLAGTDTQYFGPGTRLTVL.